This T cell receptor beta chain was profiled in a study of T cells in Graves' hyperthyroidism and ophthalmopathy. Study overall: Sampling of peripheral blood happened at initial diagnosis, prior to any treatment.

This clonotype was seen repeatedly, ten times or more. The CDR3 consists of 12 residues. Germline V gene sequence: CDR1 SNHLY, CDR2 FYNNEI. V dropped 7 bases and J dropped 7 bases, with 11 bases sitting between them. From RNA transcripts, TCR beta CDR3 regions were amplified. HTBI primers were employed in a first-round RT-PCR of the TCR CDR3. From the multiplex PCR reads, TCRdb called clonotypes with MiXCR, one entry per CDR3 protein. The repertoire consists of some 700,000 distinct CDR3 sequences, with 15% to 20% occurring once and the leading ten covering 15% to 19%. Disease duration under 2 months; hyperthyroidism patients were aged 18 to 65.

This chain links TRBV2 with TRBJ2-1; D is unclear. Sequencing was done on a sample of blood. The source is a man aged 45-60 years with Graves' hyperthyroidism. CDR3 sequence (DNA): TGTGCCAGCACGACTGACGTGAATGAGCAGTTCTTC. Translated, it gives CASTTDVNEQFF.